The 16 T cell receptor beta chains in this list originate from one sample, sequenced in a study of cytomegalovirus exposure and HLA in healthy donors. Here immunoSEQ multiplex PCR was the method, and the copy in TCRdb shows in-frame clones only, minus some. The table has 240,000 or so clones, approximately 86% seen once; the top ten hold over 0.95%. Sequencing input: PBMCs. Every receptor here comes from a woman in her twenties or thirties in good health and CMV-seropositive.

The chain joins TRBV30 to TRBJ2-5; maybe TRBD2 (5 bases). The CDR3 consists of 16 residues. Germline V gene lookup returns CDR1 GTSNPN and CDR2 SVGIG (reference sequence). Trimming cost V 3 bases and J 1 base, with 18 bases left between them. DNA of the CDR3: TGTGCCTGGAGATTTATCAACGGGGTCCCCCAAGAGACCCAGTACTTC. This gives the protein CAWRFINGVPQETQYF.

The chain is built from TRBV5-1 and TRBJ2-3; 7 nucleotides line up with TRBD2. V shed 4 bases, J shed 1 base, and the junction held 6 bases outside the gene matches. The CDR3 covers 15 residues. Per the germline V gene, CDR1 is SGHRS and CDR2 is YFSETQ. In DNA form, the CDR3 reads TGCGCCAGCAGCGGAAGGGGACTACGCACAGATACGCAGTATTTT. Its translation is CASSGRGLRTDTQYF.

The chain is built from TRBV5-1 and TRBJ1-2; TRBD1 matches at 9 bases. In germline, CDR1 is SGHRS, CDR2 YFSETQ. With V trimmed by 3 bases and J by 2 bases, 2 bases remained unmatched. The CDR3 spans 14 residues. The CDR3 DNA follows: TGCGCCAGCAGCTGGGACAGGGAGAACTATGGCTACACCTTC. Encoded protein: CASSWDRENYGYTF.

The CDR3 DNA is TGTGCCAGCAGACTCACAGGGGGCGCTGAAGCTTTCTTT. It is translated as CASRLTGGAEAFF. The chain combines TRBV2 with TRBJ1-1; 9 positions match TRBD1. Trimming removed 6 bases from V and 6 bases from J; junction bases left unmatched: 5. The CDR3 covers 13 residues. The germline CDR1 and CDR2 sequences are SNHLY and FYNNEI.

This clone was detected only a few times. V usage is TRBV5-1 and J usage is TRBJ2-7, with a possible D match to TRBD2 (6 bases). Germline V gene lookup returns CDR1 SGHRS and CDR2 YFSETQ. Trimming cost V 1 base and J 7 bases, with 15 bases left between them. The CDR3 extends over 14 amino acids. Here the CDR3 reads CASSLSGTLGEQYF. DNA for the CDR3: TGCGCCAGCAGCTTGTCTGGGACTCTTGGAGAGCAGTACTTC.

The chain is built from TRBV5-1 and TRBJ2-2; D call uncertain. The CDR3 is made up of 14 amino acids. Trimming cost V 0 bases and J 5 bases, with 8 bases left between them. CDR1 and CDR2 (germline): SGHRS, YFSETQ. The CDR3 DNA follows: TGCGCCAGCAGCTTGGTTTCCGGGACCGGGGAGCTGTTTTTT. It is translated as CASSLVSGTGELFF.

This clone came up a few times. This CDR3 is also generated by other DNA sequences in the sample. This chain uses TRBV6-5 with TRBJ1-5, with 9 bases aligning to TRBD1. Germline-derived CDR1 and CDR2 are MNHEY and SVGAGI. V trimming: 6 bases; J trimming: 5 bases; junction bases outside the gene matches: 2. The CDR3 covers 13 residues. CDR3 loop: CASSRDRDQPQHF. CDR3 nucleotide sequence: TGTGCCAGCAGCCGGGACAGGGATCAGCCCCAGCATTTT.

The chain recombines TRBV7-9 with TRBJ2-7; 8 nucleotides align to TRBD1. V gave up 2 bases and J gave up 1 base; unmatched junction bases: 13. The CDR3 totals 18 residues. CDR1 and CDR2 from the germline V gene are SEHNR and FQNEAQ (reference sequence). CDR3 sequence (DNA): TGTGCCAGCAGCTTAATTCGTCTATCAGGGACAGGATCCTACGAGCAGTACTTC. As protein: CASSLIRLSGTGSYEQYF. The entire variable domain, with the rest obtained from reference TRBV7-9 and TRBJ2-7, is as follows: DTGVSQNPRHKITKRGQNVTFRCDPISEHNRLYWYRQTLGQGPEFLTYFQNEAQLEKSRLLSDRFSAERPKGSFSTLEIQRTEQGDSAMYLCASSLIRLSGTGSYEQYFGPGTRLTVT.

The chain employs TRBV2 and TRBJ2-5; 7 nucleotides match TRBD2. Germline V gene lookup returns CDR1 SNHLY and CDR2 FYNNEI. This CDR3 region has 14 residues. Germline trimming cut 7 bases from V and 1 base from J; bases unmatched to any gene: 6. The CDR3 DNA follows: TGTGCCAGCAACCTCCCTAGCGGCCAAGAGACCCAGTACTTC. Translation gives CASNLPSGQETQYF.

V usage is TRBV27 and J usage is TRBJ1-2; the match to TRBD1 covers 9 bases. Trimming took 4 bases from V and 5 from J; bases not matched to a gene: 2. The germline CDR1 and CDR2 sequences are MNHEY and SMNVEV (reference sequence). This CDR3 spans 13 amino acids. The CDR3 coding sequence is TGTGCCAGCAGTTCGGACAGGGGTTATGGCTACACCTTC. It specifies CASSSDRGYGYTF.

The rearrangement joins TRBV27 to TRBJ2-7; 10 bases fit TRBD1. CDR1 is MNHEY and CDR2 is SMNVEV in the germline V gene (reference sequence). The CDR3 loop spans 12 amino acids. V lost 10 bases and J lost 3; bases outside the gene matches: 3. CDR3 sequence (DNA): TGTGCCACGGGACAGGGGAACTACGAGCAGTACTTC. It codes for CATGQGNYEQYF.

This clone has only a few counts. The CDR3 region is CASSLGTGSGYTF. DNA of the CDR3: TGTGCCAGCAGTCTCGGGACAGGGTCTGGCTACACCTTC. V is TRBV27 and J is TRBJ1-2; 9 positions match TRBD1. CDR1 is MNHEY, CDR2 SMNVEV, per germline (reference sequence). After removal of 5 bases from V and 7 bases from J, the junction contained 5 bases not matched to a gene. This CDR3 is 13 amino acids long.

V gene TRBV6-6 combines with J gene TRBJ2-5; 9 bases map to TRBD2. The germline V gene has CDR1 MNHNY and CDR2 SVGAGI (reference sequence). The CDR3 has 13 residues. V trimming: 6 bases; J trimming: 5 bases; junction bases outside the gene matches: 4. CDR3 region: CASRIAGVETQYF. The CDR3 DNA reads TGTGCCAGCAGAATAGCGGGAGTCGAGACCCAGTACTTC.

This chain connects TRBV7-9 to TRBJ1-2, with 8 bases that match TRBD1. Germline V gives CDR1 SEHNR, CDR2 FQNEAQ (reference sequence). Trimming removed 5 bases from V and 8 bases from J; junction bases left unmatched: 7. The CDR3 has 13 residues. CDR3 in amino acids: CASSPETGVGYTF. CDR3 DNA: TGTGCCAGCAGCCCCGAGACAGGGGTCGGCTACACCTTC.

The V and J genes are TRBV5-1 and TRBJ2-2; no definite D call. From germline, CDR1 is SGHRS and CDR2 YFSETQ. Between the trimmed V and J ends, which lost 0 bases and 5 bases, there was a span of 11 bases. The CDR3 totals 15 residues. This CDR3 is CASSLDYQPTGELFF. CDR3 coding DNA: TGCGCCAGCAGCTTGGACTACCAACCAACCGGGGAGCTGTTTTTT.

The CDR3 nucleotides are TGTGCCAGCAGTTTAGAAGGGGCAGGCAATGAAAAACTGTTTTTT. Translation gives CASSLEGAGNEKLFF. The rearrangement links TRBV27 to TRBJ1-4; TRBD1 might be the D (5 bases). The CDR3 runs to 15 residues. Trimming removed 2 bases at V and 5 bases at J, with 12 bases between. Per the germline V gene, CDR1 is MNHEY and CDR2 is SMNVEV (reference sequence).